Shown below are 15 T cell receptor beta chains from a single sample sequenced in a study of T cell repertoires in cytomegalovirus infection. No antigen has been assigned to these receptors. One entry per CDR3 protein, called by TCRdb with MiXCR from the reads. The sample shows roughly 920,000 distinct CDR3 sequences, approximately 31% of them seen only once. The sample consisted of cultured CD8+ T cells from PBMCs, taken from culture after CMV antigen stimulation. Every receptor here comes from a human donor in good health (CMV status not recorded). Some clones in this sample may be carry-over from other donors' samples.

This rearrangement joins TRBV11-1 to TRBJ1-2; a possible D gene is TRBD1 (5 bases). This CDR3 contains 15 residues. Germline V gene lookup returns CDR1 SGHAT and CDR2 FQDESV (reference sequence). V shed 3 bases and J shed 0 bases, with 11 bases lying between them. This CDR3 reads CASSFSTATNYGYTF. The DNA for the CDR3 is TGTGCCAGCAGCTTCTCGACAGCTACTAACTATGGCTACACCTTC.

This clonotype has at least ten counts. This chain links TRBV12-3 or TRBV12-4 with TRBJ1-5; possibly TRBD1 for D (5 bases). V lost 0 bases to trimming and J lost 9 bases, with 12 bases between them. This CDR3 contains 14 residues. This CDR3 is CASSLAPGGGPQHF. The CDR3 DNA reads TGTGCCAGCAGTTTAGCGCCCGGGGGGGGGCCCCAGCATTTT.

The rearrangement links TRBV2 to TRBJ2-7; D possibly corresponds to TRBD1 (5 bases). Germline CDR1 is SNHLY and CDR2 is FYNNEI. The CDR3 consists of 15 residues. Trimming took 10 bases from V and 3 from J, leaving 22 bases between them. The CDR3: CAMLLVHWGSYEQYF. Written as DNA, the CDR3 is TGTGCCATGCTACTGGTGCACTGGGGCAGCTACGAGCAGTACTTC.

This clonotype occurred a few times. This chain joins TRBV29-1 and TRBJ1-1; 9 nucleotides agree with TRBD1. Trimming cost V 6 bases and J 3 bases; bases outside gene matches: 11. The V gene's germline CDR1 is SQVTM and CDR2 ANQGSEA. The CDR3 has 15 amino acids. DNA for the CDR3: TGCAGCGTCCACATACAGGGACAGGGTGACACTGAAGCTTTCTTT. Its translation is CSVHIQGQGDTEAFF.

The rearrangement joins TRBV7-9 to TRBJ2-5; no clear D gene. V lost 8 bases, J lost 3 bases, and 13 bases lay in between. The CDR3 length is 13 residues. CDR1 SEHNR and CDR2 FQNEAQ come from the germline V gene (reference sequence). The CDR3 loop is CASRRSVKETQYF. In DNA form, the CDR3 reads TGTGCCAGCCGGCGGTCAGTGAAAGAGACCCAGTACTTC.

The chain couples TRBV20-1 to TRBJ2-7, with D possibly matching TRBD1 (5 bases). From germline, CDR1 is DFQATT and CDR2 SNEGSKA (reference sequence). Trimming took off 0 bases at V and 3 bases at J, with 9 bases between the two ends. CDR3 length: 13 residues. In nucleotides, the CDR3 is TGCAGTGCTAGAGAGGCAGGGAACTACGAGCAGTACGTC. Translated: CSAREAGNYEQYV.

This clonotype has ten or more counts. The chain recombines TRBV7-2 with TRBJ2-1; D possibly corresponds to TRBD2 (6 bases). Germline assignment: CDR1 SGHTA and CDR2 FQGNSA. With 0 bases removed from V and 3 bases from J, the gap between germline ends came to 18 bases. There are 18 residues in the CDR3. CDR3 sequence reads: CASSLASDTGTYYNEQFF. CDR3 nucleotides: TGTGCCAGCAGCTTAGCATCGGATACCGGGACTTACTACAATGAGCAGTTCTTC.

Comments on this clonotype: An end of the junction does not agree with germline; a read error may underlie this. V gene TRBV15 combines with J gene TRBJ2-7; the D is unclear. The CDR3 loop spans 13 amino acids. Germline V gene sequence: CDR1 LNHNV, CDR2 YYDKDF (reference sequence). The CDR3 DNA reads as TGTGCCACCAGCAGAGGAACGGGTGGGGATCCCAACTTC. It codes for CATSRGTGGDPNF.

The table lists this clonotype with a few counts. The CDR3 here is CASSSRGGTGLTEAFF. As DNA, the CDR3 is TGCGCCAGCAGCTCACGAGGAGGGACAGGGCTGACTGAAGCTTTCTTT. The chain couples TRBV5-1 to TRBJ1-1, with 9 bases identical to TRBD1. V was pared by 3 bases and J by 5 bases, with 11 bases of the junction left unmatched. The CDR3 is 16 residues long. Germline loops: CDR1 SGHRS, CDR2 YFSETQ.

This chain links TRBV12-3 or TRBV12-4 with TRBJ1-1, with TRBD1 as a possible D gene (6 bases). Trimming removed 7 bases at V and 1 base at J, with 13 bases between. The CDR3 runs to 14 residues. Here the CDR3 reads CASTPGHENTEAFF. The CDR3 DNA is TGTGCCAGCACCCCGGGACACGAGAACACTGAAGCTTTCTTT.

The chain is built from TRBV27 and TRBJ1-1; no reliable D call. This CDR3 is built from 15 residues. Germline-derived CDR1 and CDR2 are MNHEY and SMNVEV (reference sequence). V lost 7 bases and J lost 0, with 15 bases in between. The chain's CDR3 is CASKTARLMNTEAFF. DNA for the CDR3: TGTGCCAGCAAAACGGCAAGACTGATGAACACTGAAGCTTTCTTT.

The chain is built from TRBV14 and TRBJ1-1; 10 bases map to TRBD1. The germline CDR1 and CDR2 sequences are SGHDN and FVKESK. Losses at the gene ends were 6 bases for V and 5 bases for J; bases not matched to a gene: 3. This CDR3 region has 13 residues. In nucleotides, the CDR3 is TGTGCCAGCAGTAAGGGACAGGGGACTGAAGCTTTCTTT. This translates into CASSKGQGTEAFF.

J is TRBJ2-7 and V is TRBV20-1; D call uncertain. Trimming cost V 1 base and J 2 bases, with 9 bases left between them. The CDR3 has 13 residues. The germline CDR1 and CDR2 sequences are DFQATT and SNEGSKA (reference sequence). As DNA, the CDR3 is TGCAGTGCTAGAGGAGGTGGTCCCTACGAGCAGTACGTC. It encodes CSARGGGPYEQYV.

This clonotype was seen more than once but under ten times. The chain joins TRBV13 to TRBJ2-7; maybe TRBD1 (6 bases). The V end lost 7 bases, the J end lost 1 base, and 17 bases lay between the germline ends. The germline CDR1 and CDR2 sequences are PRHDT and FYEKMQ (reference sequence). The CDR3 covers 15 residues. This CDR3 reads CASIPGRGNSYEQYV. For the CDR3, the DNA is TGTGCCAGCATTCCGGGCAGGGGAAATTCCTACGAGCAGTACGTC.

This chain connects TRBV9 to TRBJ2-1; 11 bases are shared with TRBD2. Unmatched junction bases numbered 18, after V lost 5 bases and J lost 8 bases. The CDR3 consists of 18 residues. Germline CDR1 is SGDLS and CDR2 is YYNGEE. The DNA for the CDR3 is TGTGCCAGCAGTCCATCTTTAGCGGGGGGGCCTTCGCTTGATGAGCAGTTCTTC. It encodes CASSPSLAGGPSLDEQFF.